These T cell receptor beta chains were read from a single sample in a study of blood T cell repertoires in COVID-19. Data came from immunoSEQ multiplex PCR; TCRdb stores just in-frame clones and leaves some out. This sample carries 200,000 to 250,000 clones, about 80% of them seen once, and the ten largest clones take about 1.9%. Sample: peripheral blood. These receptors all stem from a woman of 80 years or more with acute or convalescent COVID-19. CDR3s include the opening cysteine and the closing phenylalanine or tryptophan.

length: 12
V: TRBV6-6
CDR3: CASSYANNEQFF

length: 13
V: TRBV7-2
CDR3: CASSLDRDSGYTF

length: 16
V: TRBV9
CDR3: CASSASTSGSFSEQFF

length: 11
V: TRBV5-6
CDR3: CASSSGGEAFF

length: 16
V: TRBV4-1
CDR3: CASSQGGVYGGETQYF

length: 12
V: TRBV2
CDR3: CASSLGLATQYF

length: 16
V: TRBV6-1
CDR3: CASSAPLQGMNTEAFF

length: 15
V: TRBV7-2
CDR3: CASRRSGGFGTEAFF

length: 14
V: TRBV5-1
CDR3: CASSAMGQSYEQYF

length: 14
V: TRBV5-1
CDR3: CASSLMTVNSPLHF

length: 16
V: TRBV11-2
CDR3: CASSLVTGGGGMEEYF

length: 15
V: TRBV7-2
CDR3: CASSTGQGAQSEAFF

length: 18
V: TRBV4-1
CDR3: CASSQDYGDSGGIDEQYF

length: 15
V: TRBV7-2
CDR3: CASSLAGTTGNTIYF

length: 16
V: TRBV24-1
CDR3: CATSDMTSGNMGEQFF

length: 14
V: TRBV14
CDR3: CASSPSDRVHGYTF

length: 16
V: TRBV5-1
CDR3: CASSPPGTANTGELFF

length: 16
V: TRBV6-5
CDR3: CASSYGGQGGTGELFF

length: 14
V: TRBV4-1
CDR3: CASSQGANQETQYF

length: 15
V: TRBV7-2
CDR3: CASSSMTGGITEAFF

length: 14
V: TRBV28
CDR3: CASSFQGGNTEAFF

length: 15
V: TRBV6-2/TRBV6-3
CDR3: CASSYSFYPQETQYF

length: 16
V: TRBV27
CDR3: CASSSWTGDAKNIQYF

length: 14
V: TRBV7-6
CDR3: CASSLNGANEKLFF

length: 15
V: TRBV9
CDR3: CASSYSGSSGNTIYF

length: 14
V: TRBV19
CDR3: CASSRSGIMDGYTF

length: 15
V: TRBV7-3
CDR3: CASSSGLARGNEQFF

length: 16
V: TRBV18
CDR3: CASSPLPGGSYNEQFF

length: 16
V: TRBV4-1
CDR3: CASSQESAGGYTEAFF

length: 15
V: TRBV28
CDR3: CASSPEGSSGNTIYF